The 28 T cell receptor beta chains below come from one sample, sequenced in a study of PD-1 blockade in classical Hodgkin lymphoma (TCRdb year 2020). Library prep was done by the immunoSEQ multiplex PCR assay. The table was pulled from immuneACCESS by TCRdb, which kept in-frame rearrangements only. Such tables lose some clones; where checked, under half of the loss comes from unresolved V genes, and the rest has no known cause. The sample table records tens of thousands of clones; about nine tenths of these occur just once. About 2.9% of the sample is taken by the ten largest. The time point tag for this specimen amounts to: cycle 4 day 1 (C4D1), after six to seven weeks of nivolumab. Every trial patient had relapsed after autologous stem cell transplantation, and cohorts A, B and C differed in prior brentuximab vedotin exposure. This specimen consisted of peripheral blood mononuclear cells (PBMCs), obtained before the fourth cycle of nivolumab. These TCRs come from a human donor with classical Hodgkin lymphoma.

The chain carries TRBV27 and TRBJ1-2, with 10 bases identical to TRBD1. The CDR3 is made up of 12 amino acids. Germline values: CDR1 MNHEY, CDR2 SMNVEV (reference sequence). J was trimmed by 6 bases and V by 6 bases; bases with no gene match: 1. CDR3 protein: CASRTGGHGYTF. The CDR3 DNA reads as TGTGCCAGCAGGACAGGGGGCCATGGCTACACCTTC.

The genes are TRBV9 and TRBJ2-7, with unresolved D. The CDR3 is 15 amino acids. Trimming pared 0 bases from V and 3 bases from J, leaving 13 bases between. Germline V gene lookup returns CDR1 SGDLS and CDR2 YYNGEE. CDR3 region: CASSVGGIGNYEQYF. CDR3 coding DNA: TGTGCCAGCAGCGTAGGAGGCATTGGGAACTACGAGCAGTACTTC.

The chain has TRBV19 and TRBJ1-1; maybe TRBD1 (6 bases). CDR1 is LNHDA, CDR2 SQIVND, per germline (reference sequence). Deletions cut 7 bases from V and 5 bases from J, with 20 bases between. CDR3 length: 15 amino acids. CDR3 nucleotides: TGTGCCAGTAATCCTCGAGGCGGGGGGCGGACTGAAGCTTTCTTT. It yields the protein CASNPRGGGRTEAFF.

The chain carries TRBV11-2 and TRBJ1-1; 7 bases fit TRBD1. V trimming: 5 bases; J trimming: 10 bases; junction bases outside the gene matches: 4. The V gene's germline CDR1 is SGHAT and CDR2 FQNNGV. The CDR3 is 11 amino acids. CDR3 in amino acids: CASSRDRVAFF. The DNA of the CDR3 is TGTGCCAGCAGCCGTGACAGGGTAGCTTTCTTT.

The chain links TRBV30 to TRBJ2-7; the D call may be TRBD1 or TRBD2 (5 bases each). The CDR3 length is 15 residues. The V gene's germline CDR1 is GTSNPN and CDR2 SVGIG (reference sequence). V lost 5 bases, J lost 0 bases, and 17 bases lay in between. The CDR3: CAWGNRDGASYEQYF. In nucleotides, the CDR3 is TGTGCCTGGGGAAACCGGGACGGAGCCTCCTACGAGCAGTACTTC.

The rearrangement joins TRBV4-1 to TRBJ2-1; D may be TRBD2 (5 bases). Looked up from germline, CDR1 is MGHRA and CDR2 is YSYEKL. V lost 0 bases to trimming and J lost 0 bases, with 9 bases between them. The length of the CDR3 is 16 residues. CDR3 bases: TGCGCCAGCAGCCAAGATGAGCGGAGCTCCTACAATGAGCAGTTCTTC. This translates into CASSQDERSSYNEQFF.

The CDR3 spells CAGGLDSSNQPQHF. The CDR3 region has the DNA TGTGCCGGCGGATTAGACAGTAGCAATCAGCCCCAGCATTTT. This chain joins TRBV5-8 and TRBJ1-5; maybe TRBD1 (5 bases). The CDR3 runs 14 residues. V lost 10 bases, J lost 0 bases, and 14 bases lay in between. Germline V CDR1 and CDR2: SGHTS, YDEGEE.

This rearrangement joins TRBV5-6 to TRBJ1-2; D gene ambiguous. The CDR3 is 14 amino acids. V was pared by 4 bases and J by 3 bases, with 13 bases between. Germline V CDR1 and CDR2: SGHDT, YYEEEE. The CDR3, as DNA: TGTGCCAGCAGCCCCAGCGGGGAGGACTATGGCTACACCTTC. Translated, it gives CASSPSGEDYGYTF.

The chain carries TRBV10-3 and TRBJ1-2; 8 nucleotides line up with TRBD1. Germline V gene data show CDR1 as ENHRY and CDR2 as SYGVKD. The CDR3 extends over 15 amino acids. With 0 bases clipped from V and 3 bases from J, the junction kept 3 bases outside the gene matches. CDR3 nucleotides: TGTGCCATCAGTGAGTCACAGGGGGGAGACTATGGCTACACCTTC. It codes for CAISESQGGDYGYTF.

V gene TRBV27 combines with J gene TRBJ1-2; the match to TRBD1 covers 7 bases. The V gene end was trimmed by 0 bases and the J gene end by 4 bases; junction bases not matched to a gene: 2. The CDR3 has 14 residues. Germline assignment: CDR1 MNHEY and CDR2 SMNVEV (reference sequence). CDR3 amino acids: CASSLSRDSYGYTF. CDR3 coding DNA: TGTGCCAGCAGTTTATCGAGGGACAGCTATGGCTACACCTTC.

The chain combines TRBV4-2 with TRBJ2-5, with D unresolved. The CDR3 extends over 14 amino acids. Deletions cut 0 bases from V and 5 bases from J, with 10 bases between. The germline V gene has CDR1 LGHNA and CDR2 YNFKEQ. CDR3 coding DNA: TGTGCCAGCAGCCAAGAGGTTTCCGCGGAGACCCAGTACTTC. Translating it yields CASSQEVSAETQYF.

This clone has a single count. The genes are TRBV4-2 and TRBJ1-3; possibly TRBD1 for D (6 bases). The CDR3 runs to 16 residues. The V and J ends lost 0 bases and 4 bases respectively, with 13 bases between them. Looked up from germline, CDR1 is LGHNA and CDR2 is YNFKEQ. The CDR3 region has the DNA TGTGCCAGCAGCCAAGAAATCGACAGGATGGGAAACACCATATATTTT. Translation gives CASSQEIDRMGNTIYF.

The chain uses TRBV10-3 and TRBJ1-6, with 7 positions matching TRBD1. The CDR3 spans 13 residues. CDR1 and CDR2 from the germline V gene are ENHRY and SYGVKD. The ends lost 10 bases at V and 7 bases at J; junction bases unmatched: 7. In nucleotides, the CDR3 is TGTGCCACCTCGACAGGGACCAATTCACCCCTCCACTTT. Translating gives CATSTGTNSPLHF.

The genes are TRBV5-6 and TRBJ2-1; TRBD1 matches at 8 bases. Germline V lookup: CDR1 SGHDT, CDR2 YYEEEE. CDR3 length equals 14 residues. V lost 9 bases to trimming and J lost 0 bases; unmatched junction nucleotides: 5. The CDR3 sequence is CATGQESSYNEQFF. The CDR3, as DNA: TGTGCCACGGGACAGGAGAGCTCCTACAATGAGCAGTTCTTC.

V usage is TRBV7-6 and J usage is TRBJ2-4; D call uncertain. Per germline, CDR1 SGHVS and CDR2 FNYEAQ. CDR3 length: 15 amino acids. Trimming stripped 3 bases from V and 7 bases from J, with 16 bases between. CDR3 coding DNA: TGTGCCAGCAGCTTTAAGGGTCACATAAGGAACATTCAGTACTTC. It encodes CASSFKGHIRNIQYF.

This clone was counted a single time. The V call is TRBV7-2, the J call TRBJ2-2; D possibly corresponds to TRBD1 (6 bases). This CDR3 has 16 amino acids. Germline V gives CDR1 SGHTA, CDR2 FQGNSA. Trimming took 6 bases from V and 5 from J, leaving 19 bases between them. The CDR3 sequence is CASRPPWTARTGELFF. The CDR3 DNA follows: TGTGCCAGCAGACCACCCTGGACAGCCCGAACCGGGGAGCTGTTTTTT.

The gene calls are TRBV6-5 and TRBJ1-2; D ambiguous. Per the germline V gene, CDR1 is MNHEY and CDR2 is SVGAGI. The CDR3 consists of 14 residues. Between the trimmed V and J ends, which lost 5 bases and 4 bases, there was a span of 14 bases. The chain's CDR3 is CASSERRQFYGYTF. In DNA, the CDR3 is TGTGCCAGCAGTGAAAGGAGGCAGTTCTATGGCTACACCTTC.

This chain connects TRBV5-5 to TRBJ2-1, with TRBD1 matching over 8 bases. Trimming removed 1 base from V and 6 bases from J; junction bases left unmatched: 9. The CDR3 is 16 residues long. CDR1 and CDR2 from the germline V gene are SGHKS and YYEKEE (reference sequence). For the CDR3, the DNA is TGTGCCAGCAGCTTGTCTGGGACAGGATATAGCAATGAGCAGTTCTTC. This sequence encodes CASSLSGTGYSNEQFF. Filled out from reference TRBV5-5 and TRBJ2-1, the complete variable domain reads DAGVTQSPTHLIKTRGQQVTLRCSPISGHKSVSWYQQVLGQGPQFIFQYYEKEERGRGNFPDRFSARQFPNYSSELNVNALLLGDSALYLCASSLSGTGYSNEQFFGPGTRLTVL.

The chain combines TRBV30 with TRBJ1-5; 9 bases agree with TRBD1. This CDR3 region has 16 residues. Germline CDR1 and CDR2: GTSNPN and SVGIG (reference sequence). Trimming at V came to 0 bases and at J to 5 bases, leaving 8 bases not matched to a gene. The CDR3 region has the DNA TGTGCCTGGAGTGTAGATGGACAGGGGCTCTATCAGCCCCAGCATTTT. Its translation: CAWSVDGQGLYQPQHF.

V and J are TRBV28 and TRBJ2-3, with D unresolved. Germline values: CDR1 MDHEN, CDR2 SYDVKM. The CDR3 is 12 amino acids. V shed 3 bases and J shed 4 bases, with 5 bases lying between them. Here the CDR3 reads CASSFYSDTQYF. The CDR3 region has the DNA TGTGCCAGCAGTTTCTACTCAGATACGCAGTATTTT.

This chain links TRBV19 with TRBJ2-1; D remains unclear. V lost 1 base and J lost 8, with 12 bases in between. The CDR3 totals 14 residues. Germline CDR1 LNHDA, CDR2 SQIVND (reference sequence). The CDR3 DNA reads TGTGCCAGTAGTATAGTGATAGGGTATGATGAGCAGTTCTTC. Protein: CASSIVIGYDEQFF.

The CDR3 loop is CASSLGQGISYGYTF. DNA of the CDR3: TGCGCCAGCAGCTTGGGACAGGGGATTAGCTATGGCTACACCTTC. This sequence joins TRBV5-1 and TRBJ1-2; 8 bases align to TRBD1. From germline, CDR1 is SGHRS and CDR2 YFSETQ. With 0 bases clipped from V and 4 bases from J, the junction kept 5 bases outside the gene matches. This CDR3 spans 15 amino acids.

This chain connects TRBV7-8 to TRBJ2-1; 10 bases are shared with TRBD2. Germline lookup yields CDR1 SGHVS and CDR2 FQNEAQ. This CDR3 region has 16 residues. V lost 5 bases and J lost 14; bases outside the gene matches: 18. The CDR3 spells CASSPLLAGATSGEFF. DNA of the CDR3: TGTGCCAGCAGCCCATTGCTAGCGGGGGCCACCTCTGGGGAGTTCTTC.

V and J are TRBV19 and TRBJ1-1; D is ambiguous. CDR3 length: 17 residues. Trimming stripped 1 base from V and 4 bases from J, with 19 bases between. From germline, CDR1 is LNHDA and CDR2 SQIVND (reference sequence). CDR3 residues: CASSIGSGDHGSTEAFF. As DNA, the CDR3 is TGTGCCAGTAGTATAGGCAGTGGGGATCACGGGAGCACTGAAGCTTTCTTT.

The genes are TRBV7-9 and TRBJ2-7, with TRBD1 matching 9 bases. Germline V gives CDR1 SEHNR, CDR2 FQNEAQ (reference sequence). CDR3 length equals 16 residues. V shed 4 bases, J shed 3 bases, and the junction held 10 bases outside the gene matches. CDR3 amino acids: CASSSPGQGWDYEQYF. CDR3 nucleotides: TGTGCCAGCAGCTCACCGGGACAGGGCTGGGACTACGAGCAGTACTTC.

The chain joins TRBV4-3 to TRBJ2-1; 7 bases are a match to TRBD1. This CDR3 has 15 residues. J was trimmed by 12 bases and V by 4 bases; bases with no gene match: 15. Germline CDR1 is LGHNA and CDR2 is YSLEER. Written as DNA, the CDR3 is TGCGCCAGCAGCCGAGAAATCGAGACAGGGTCAGTGCAGTTCTTC. Residues: CASSREIETGSVQFF.

The chain carries TRBV18 and TRBJ2-7; no firm D call. The CDR3 spans 13 residues. The germline V gene has CDR1 KGHSH and CDR2 LQKENI. Trimming left V 0 bases short and J 4 bases short, with 7 bases between. The CDR3 loop is CASSPPAGYEQYF. CDR3 bases: TGTGCCAGCTCACCACCGGCCGGGTACGAGCAGTACTTC.

The chain combines TRBV5-4 with TRBJ2-1; D unresolved. The germline V gene has CDR1 SGHNT and CDR2 YYREEE (reference sequence). The CDR3 is 11 residues long. V was cut by 2 bases and J by 8 bases, with 5 bases left in between. CDR3 protein: CASSFSDEQFF. The CDR3 DNA sequence: TGTGCCAGCAGCTTTTCCGATGAGCAGTTCTTC.